This T cell receptor beta chain was documented in a study of resident and recirculating memory T cells in vitiligo listed by TCRdb under 2018. A note on the overall study: For TCR beta sequencing, epidermis was obtained by shave biopsy from two lesional and two nonlesional sites, and PBMCs were also collected, from each of 3 stable vitiligo patients. Without any cell sorting, samples were homogenized immediately before genomic DNA was extracted using the Qiagen DNeasy Blood & Tissue Kit. The human TCR beta sequencing was designed to test whether specific clones found in lesional vitiligo skin differed from the clones found in nonlesional skin and in blood.

CDR1 SGHDT and CDR2 YYEEEE are derived from the germline V gene. V and J are truncated by 3 bases and 7 bases respectively, leaving an intervening sequence of 10 bases. The CDR3 contains 12 residues, cysteine and phenylalanine counted. The read is trimmed to its CDR3 DNA, 36 bases read in frame from base 1. Broader findings and caveats from the paper: Mechanistic studies in the future are needed to assess how much the detected T cell clones and the human Trm pools versus Tcm pools each contribute. TCR sequences were not found to be conserved across biopsy sites or patients, suggesting that different lesions are infiltrated by different T cell clones, a pattern described as private specificity. No unique dominant TCR clone was detected, and variation in clonality was observed among vitiligo lesions. Overlap and correlation analysis found no significant repertoire overlap between any two biopsies, even biopsies from the same patient, apart from each lesion compared with itself.

A patient's vitiligo counted as stable when the lesions had not changed at all during the previous 6 months. For classification as stable, the absence of confetti depigmentation, a clinical sign of active vitiligo, was additionally required. Any patient who had received treatment in the previous three months was excluded. Ficoll density gradient centrifugation was used to isolate PBMCs from heparinized blood, after which the PBMCs were flash-frozen. Note on this clone: Its antigen target is currently unknown. No much larger clonotype is one base removed from it; base qualities were not supplied.

TCR beta chains were amplified from genomic DNA with the immunoSEQ hsTCRB kit. The immunoSEQ service ran the sequencing of the TCR beta libraries on an Illumina MiSeq instrument. The paper's processing steps were these. Analysis of the repertoire data was performed with the immunoSEQ Analyzer. Entries here come from immuneACCESS through TCRdb and include only in-frame sequences with V and J called. Some clones fail to appear in such tables; in the studies checked, an unresolved V gene covers under half of the shortfall, and the cause of the remainder is unknown. That table supplies the V and J calls and clone size; D and trimming were determined from the DNA. This sample gives roughly 76,000 clones in total; about nine tenths of them show up just once. The ten largest clones capture 4% to 5.5% of the sample.

The sample consisted of blood. The chain joins TRBV5-6 to TRBJ1-2, with a weak D call of TRBD1 (5 bases match). The TCR was taken from a male donor with vitiligo. The CDR3 corresponds to CASSWAGGGYTF. The sequenced DNA is TGTGCCAGCAGCTGGGCCGGGGGTGGCTACACCTTC. The full variable domain, completed from the reference TRBV5-6 and TRBJ1-2 proteins outside the CDR3, reads DAGVTQSPTHLIKTRGQQVTLRCSPKSGHDTVSWYQQALGQGPQFIFQYYEEEERQRGNFPDRFSGHQFPNYSSELNVNALLLGDSALYLCASSWAGGGYTFGSGTRLTVV.